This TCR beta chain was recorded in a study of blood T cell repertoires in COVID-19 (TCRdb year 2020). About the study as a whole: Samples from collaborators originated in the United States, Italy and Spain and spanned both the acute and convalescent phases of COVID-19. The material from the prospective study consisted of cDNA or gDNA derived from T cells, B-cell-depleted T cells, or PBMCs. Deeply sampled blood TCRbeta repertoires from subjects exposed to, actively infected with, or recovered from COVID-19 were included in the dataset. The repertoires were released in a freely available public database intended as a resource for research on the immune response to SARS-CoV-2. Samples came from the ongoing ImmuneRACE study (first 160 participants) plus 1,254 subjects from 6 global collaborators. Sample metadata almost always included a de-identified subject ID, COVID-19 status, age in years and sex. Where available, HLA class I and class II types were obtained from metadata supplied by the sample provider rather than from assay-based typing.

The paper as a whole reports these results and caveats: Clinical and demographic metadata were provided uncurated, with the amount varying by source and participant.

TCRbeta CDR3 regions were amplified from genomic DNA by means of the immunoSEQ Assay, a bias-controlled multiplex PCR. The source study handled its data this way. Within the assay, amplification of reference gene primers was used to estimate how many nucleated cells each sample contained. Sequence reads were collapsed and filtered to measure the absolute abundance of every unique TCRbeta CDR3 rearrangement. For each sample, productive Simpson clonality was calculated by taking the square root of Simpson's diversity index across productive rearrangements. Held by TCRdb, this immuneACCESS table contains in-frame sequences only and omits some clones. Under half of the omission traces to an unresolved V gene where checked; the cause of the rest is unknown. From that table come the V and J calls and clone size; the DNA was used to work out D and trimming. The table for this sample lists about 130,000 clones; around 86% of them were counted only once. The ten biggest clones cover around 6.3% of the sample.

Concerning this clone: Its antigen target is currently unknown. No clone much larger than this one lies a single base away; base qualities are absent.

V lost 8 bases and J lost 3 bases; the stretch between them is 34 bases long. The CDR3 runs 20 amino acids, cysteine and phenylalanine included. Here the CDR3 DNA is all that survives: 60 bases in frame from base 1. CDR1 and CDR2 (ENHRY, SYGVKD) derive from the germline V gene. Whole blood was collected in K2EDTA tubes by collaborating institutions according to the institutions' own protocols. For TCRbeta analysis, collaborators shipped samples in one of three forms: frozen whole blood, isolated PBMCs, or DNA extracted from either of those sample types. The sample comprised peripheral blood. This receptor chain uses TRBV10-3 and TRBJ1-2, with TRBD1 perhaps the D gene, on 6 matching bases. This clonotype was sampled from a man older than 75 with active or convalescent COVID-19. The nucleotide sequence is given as TGTGCCATCCTCACACTAATATACAGGGTAGGTAACCTGAGGGACTATGGCTACACCTTC. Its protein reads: CAILTLIYRVGNLRDYGYTF.